This section outlines one T cell receptor beta chain sequence together with its context. TCRdb itself ran the PCR reads through MiXCR, one entry per CDR3 protein. This table has approximately 550,000 distinct CDR3 sequences, 25% appearing once. The sample originates from a study of molecular identifiers for immune sequencing clone quantification. CDR1 is SNHLY, CDR2 FYNNEI, per germline. The CDR3 has 13 amino acids. The ends lost 8 bases at V and 4 bases at J; junction bases unmatched: 4. The origin of this receptor is a human donor in good health. Some libraries in this study had Jurkat cell RNA spiked in. V usage is TRBV2 and J usage is TRBJ1-5; 8 bases fit TRBD1. Sequenced sample: naive CD8+ T cells from blood, with Jurkat cell RNA spiked in. Subset reported: FACS-sorted CD8+CD4-CCR7+CD45RA+ naive T cells. The DNA for the CDR3 is TGTGCCAGCGGGGGGGACAGGAATCAGCCCCAGCATTTT. This sequence encodes CASGGDRNQPQHF.